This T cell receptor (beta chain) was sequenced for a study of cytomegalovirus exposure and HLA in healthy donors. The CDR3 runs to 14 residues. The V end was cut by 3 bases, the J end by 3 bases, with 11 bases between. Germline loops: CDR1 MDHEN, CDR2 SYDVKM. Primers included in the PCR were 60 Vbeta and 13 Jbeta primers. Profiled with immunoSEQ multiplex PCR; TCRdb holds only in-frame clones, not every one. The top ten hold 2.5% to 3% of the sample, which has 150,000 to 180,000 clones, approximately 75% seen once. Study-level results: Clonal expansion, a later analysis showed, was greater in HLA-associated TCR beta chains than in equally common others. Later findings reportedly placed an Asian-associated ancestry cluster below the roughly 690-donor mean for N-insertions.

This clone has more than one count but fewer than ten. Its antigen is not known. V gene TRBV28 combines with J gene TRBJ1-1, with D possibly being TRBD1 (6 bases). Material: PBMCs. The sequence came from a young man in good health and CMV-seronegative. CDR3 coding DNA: TGTGCCAGCAGTTTTGGGGGCGCGGACACTGAAGCTTTCTTT. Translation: CASSFGGADTEAFF.